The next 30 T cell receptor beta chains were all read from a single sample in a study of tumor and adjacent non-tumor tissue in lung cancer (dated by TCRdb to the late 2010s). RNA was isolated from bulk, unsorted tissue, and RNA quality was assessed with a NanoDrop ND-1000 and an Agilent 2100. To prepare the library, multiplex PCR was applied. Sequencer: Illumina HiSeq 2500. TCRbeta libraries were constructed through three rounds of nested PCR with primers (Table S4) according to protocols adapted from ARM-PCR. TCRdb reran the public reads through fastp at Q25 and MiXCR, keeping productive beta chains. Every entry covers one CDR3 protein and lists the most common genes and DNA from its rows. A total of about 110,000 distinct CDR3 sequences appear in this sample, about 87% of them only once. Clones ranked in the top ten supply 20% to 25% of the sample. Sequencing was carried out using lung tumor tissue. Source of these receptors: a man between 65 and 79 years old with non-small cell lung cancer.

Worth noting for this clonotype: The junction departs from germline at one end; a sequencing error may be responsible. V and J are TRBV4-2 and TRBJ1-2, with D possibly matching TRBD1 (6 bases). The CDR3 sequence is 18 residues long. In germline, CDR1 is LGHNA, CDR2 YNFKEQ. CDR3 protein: CVSSQEIGVEGHFYGYTF. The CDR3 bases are TGTGTCAGCAGCCAAGAGATCGGAGTCGAGGGACACTTTTATGGCTACACCTTC.

This CDR3 reads CASSLHKGITKETQYF. The CDR3 DNA follows: TGTGCCAGCAGCCTTCACAAGGGGATAACGAAAGAGACCCAGTACTTC. The chain couples TRBV5-4 to TRBJ2-5; maybe TRBD1 (5 bases). The germline gives CDR1 SGHNT, CDR2 YYREEE (reference sequence). This CDR3 region has 16 residues. V lost 4 bases to trimming and J lost 3 bases, with 19 bases between them.

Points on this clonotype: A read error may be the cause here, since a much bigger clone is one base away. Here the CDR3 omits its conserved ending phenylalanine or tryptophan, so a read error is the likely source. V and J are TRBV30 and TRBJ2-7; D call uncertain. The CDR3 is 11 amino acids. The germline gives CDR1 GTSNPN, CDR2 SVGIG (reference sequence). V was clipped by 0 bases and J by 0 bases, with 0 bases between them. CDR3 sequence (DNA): TGTGCCTGGAGTGTCTCCTACGAGCAGTACTTA. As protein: CAWSVSYEQYL.

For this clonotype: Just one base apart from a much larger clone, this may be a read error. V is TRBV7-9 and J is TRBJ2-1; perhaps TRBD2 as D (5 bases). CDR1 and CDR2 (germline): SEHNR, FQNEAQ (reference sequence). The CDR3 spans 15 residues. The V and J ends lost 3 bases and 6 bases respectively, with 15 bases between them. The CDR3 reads CASSFSFPGSNEQFF. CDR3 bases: TGTGCCAGCAGCTTTAGTTTCCCGGGGAGCAATGAGCAGTTCTTC.

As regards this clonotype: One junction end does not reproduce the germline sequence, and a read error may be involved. CDR3 nucleotides: TGTGCCAGCAGTTCCAGCGGGAGGGCAACCACCGAGGAGCTGTTTTTT. Its protein is CASSSSGRATTEELFF. The V gene is TRBV6-1, the J gene TRBJ2-2; the match to TRBD2 covers 10 bases. CDR3 length equals 16 residues. Germline CDR1 and CDR2: MNHNS and SASEGT.

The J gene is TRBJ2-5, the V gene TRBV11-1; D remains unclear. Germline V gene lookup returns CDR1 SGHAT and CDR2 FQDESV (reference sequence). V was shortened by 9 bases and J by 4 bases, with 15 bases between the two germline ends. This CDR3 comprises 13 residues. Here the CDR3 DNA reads TGTGCCAGTGCGTCAAGGGTTTCAGAGACCCAGTACTTC. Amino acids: CASASRVSETQYF.

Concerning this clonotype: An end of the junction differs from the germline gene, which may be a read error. The CDR3 loop reads CSVLQREAYDYIF. For the CDR3, the DNA is TGCAGCGTTCTCCAGAGGGAAGCCTATGACTACATCTTC. This rearrangement joins TRBV29-1 to TRBJ1-2; no firm D call. CDR3 size: 13 residues. Germline CDR1 reads SQVTM; CDR2 reads ANQGSEA.

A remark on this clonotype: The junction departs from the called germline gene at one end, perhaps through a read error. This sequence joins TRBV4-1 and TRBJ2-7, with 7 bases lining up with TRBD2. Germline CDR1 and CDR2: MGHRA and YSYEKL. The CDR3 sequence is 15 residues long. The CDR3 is CASSPGPSGKYEQYF. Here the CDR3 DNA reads TGCGCCAGTAGCCCTGGACCCAGCGGGAAGTACGAGCAGTACTTC.

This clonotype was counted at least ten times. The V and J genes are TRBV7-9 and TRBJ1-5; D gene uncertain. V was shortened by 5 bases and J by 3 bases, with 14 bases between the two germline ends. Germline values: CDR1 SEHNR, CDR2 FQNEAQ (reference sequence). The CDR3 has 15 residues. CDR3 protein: CASSKSDGSNQPQHF. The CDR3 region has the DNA TGTGCCAGCAGCAAGAGCGACGGGTCCAATCAGCCCCAGCATTTT.

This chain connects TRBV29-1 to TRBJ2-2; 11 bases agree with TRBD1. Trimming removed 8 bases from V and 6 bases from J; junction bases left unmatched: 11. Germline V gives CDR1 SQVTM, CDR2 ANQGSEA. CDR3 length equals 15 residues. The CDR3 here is CSLETGDRGSGELFF. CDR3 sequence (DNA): TGCAGCCTGGAAACAGGGGACAGGGGGTCCGGGGAGCTGTTTTTT.

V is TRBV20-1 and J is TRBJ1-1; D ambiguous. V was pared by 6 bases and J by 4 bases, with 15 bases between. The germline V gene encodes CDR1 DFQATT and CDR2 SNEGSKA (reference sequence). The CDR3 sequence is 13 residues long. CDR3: CSAHSDSITEAFF. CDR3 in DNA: TGCAGTGCCCATAGTGATTCCATCACTGAAGCTTTCTTT.

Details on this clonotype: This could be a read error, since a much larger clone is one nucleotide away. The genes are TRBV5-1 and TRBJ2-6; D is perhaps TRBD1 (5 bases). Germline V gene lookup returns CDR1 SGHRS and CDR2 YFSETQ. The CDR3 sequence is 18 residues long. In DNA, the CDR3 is TGCGCCAGCAGCTTATTACAGGCCAATCGGTCTGGGGCCAACCTCCTGACTTTC. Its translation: CASSLLQANRSGANLLTF.

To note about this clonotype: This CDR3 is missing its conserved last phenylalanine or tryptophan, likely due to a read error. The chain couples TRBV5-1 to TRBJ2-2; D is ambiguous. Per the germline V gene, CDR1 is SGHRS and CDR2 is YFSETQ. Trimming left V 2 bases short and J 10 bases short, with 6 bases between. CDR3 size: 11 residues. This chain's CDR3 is CASSFSEELFY. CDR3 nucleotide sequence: TGCGCCAGCAGCTTTTCCGAGGAGCTGTTTTAT.

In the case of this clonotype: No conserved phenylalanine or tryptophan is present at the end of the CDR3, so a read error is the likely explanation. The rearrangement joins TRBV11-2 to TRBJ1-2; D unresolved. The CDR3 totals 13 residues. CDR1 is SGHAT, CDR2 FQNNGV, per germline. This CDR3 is CASNSSPNYDYTL. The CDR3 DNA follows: TGTGCCAGCAACTCTTCACCTAACTATGACTACACCTTG.

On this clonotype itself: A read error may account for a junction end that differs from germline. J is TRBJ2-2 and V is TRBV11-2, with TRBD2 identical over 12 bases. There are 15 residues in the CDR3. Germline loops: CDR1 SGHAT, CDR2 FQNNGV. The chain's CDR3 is CASSPLAGGTGKLPF. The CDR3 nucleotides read TGTGCCAGCAGCCCCCTAGCGGGGGGGACCGGGAAGCTGCCTTTT.

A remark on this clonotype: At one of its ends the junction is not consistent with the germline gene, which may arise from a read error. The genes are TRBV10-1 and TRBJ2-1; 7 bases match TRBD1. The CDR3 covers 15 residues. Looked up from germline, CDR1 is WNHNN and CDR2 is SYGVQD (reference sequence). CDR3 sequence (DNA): TGCGACAGCAATCAGACAGGGCCCTATTACAATGAGCAGTTCTTC. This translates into CDSNQTGPYYNEQFF.

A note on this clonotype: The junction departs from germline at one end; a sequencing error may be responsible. Written as DNA, the CDR3 is TGCGCCAGGAAAACCGACAGGGATGGTAGTAATCAGCCCCAGCATTTC. Its protein product is CARKTDRDGSNQPQHF. This rearrangement joins TRBV10-2 to TRBJ1-5; 7 bases fit TRBD1. The CDR3 runs to 16 residues. The germline V gene has CDR1 WSHSY and CDR2 SAAADI.

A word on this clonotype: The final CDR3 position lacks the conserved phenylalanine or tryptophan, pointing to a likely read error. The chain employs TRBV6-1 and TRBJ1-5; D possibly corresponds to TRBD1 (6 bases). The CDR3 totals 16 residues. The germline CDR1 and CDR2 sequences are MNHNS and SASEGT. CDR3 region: CVNSELSGGAHQPQHL. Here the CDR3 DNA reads TGTGTCAACAGTGAACTTTCGGGGGGCGCGCATCAGCCCCAGCATCTT.

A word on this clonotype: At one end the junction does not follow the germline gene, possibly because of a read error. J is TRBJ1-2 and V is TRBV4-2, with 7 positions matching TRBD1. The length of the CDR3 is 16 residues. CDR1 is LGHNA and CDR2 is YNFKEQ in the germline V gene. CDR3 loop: CASSPTGTDIVYDYTF. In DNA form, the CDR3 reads TGTGCCAGCAGCCCTACCGGGACAGATATCGTCTATGACTACACCTTC.

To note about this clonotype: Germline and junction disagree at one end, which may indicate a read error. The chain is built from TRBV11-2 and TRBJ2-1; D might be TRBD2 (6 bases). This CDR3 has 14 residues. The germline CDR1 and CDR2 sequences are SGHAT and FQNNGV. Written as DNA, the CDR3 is TGTGACAGCAGCTTAGACGGGAGCCGCAATGAGCAGTTCTTC. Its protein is CDSSLDGSRNEQFF.

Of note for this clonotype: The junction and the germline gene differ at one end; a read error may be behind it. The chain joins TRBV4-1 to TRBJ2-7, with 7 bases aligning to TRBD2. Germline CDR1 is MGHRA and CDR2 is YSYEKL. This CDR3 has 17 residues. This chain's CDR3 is CASSHRYPAGSGYEQYF. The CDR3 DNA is TGCGCCAGCAGCCACCGATACCCAGCGGGAAGTGGCTACGAACAGTACTTC.

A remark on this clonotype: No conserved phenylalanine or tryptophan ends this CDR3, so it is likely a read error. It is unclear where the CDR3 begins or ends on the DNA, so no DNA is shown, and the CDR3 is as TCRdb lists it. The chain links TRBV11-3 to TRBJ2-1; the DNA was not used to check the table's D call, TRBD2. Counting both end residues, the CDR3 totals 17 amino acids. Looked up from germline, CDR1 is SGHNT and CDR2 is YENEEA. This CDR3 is CASSLLGTSWGYNERFL.

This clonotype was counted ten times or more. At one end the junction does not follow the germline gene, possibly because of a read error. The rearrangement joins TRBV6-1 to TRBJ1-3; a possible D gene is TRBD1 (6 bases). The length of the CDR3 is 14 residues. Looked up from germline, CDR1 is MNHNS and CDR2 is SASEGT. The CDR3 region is CASSQGISGYTIYF. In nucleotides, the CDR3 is TGTGCCAGCAGTCAGGGGATCTCTGGATACACCATATATTTT.

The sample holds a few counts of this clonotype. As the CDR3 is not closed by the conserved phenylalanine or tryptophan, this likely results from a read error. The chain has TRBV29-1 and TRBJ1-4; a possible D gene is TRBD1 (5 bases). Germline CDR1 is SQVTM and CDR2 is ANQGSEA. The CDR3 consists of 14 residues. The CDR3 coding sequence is TGCGGCGTTGATACAGGTCGGGCAGATGAAAAACTGTTTTTA. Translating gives CGVDTGRADEKLFL.

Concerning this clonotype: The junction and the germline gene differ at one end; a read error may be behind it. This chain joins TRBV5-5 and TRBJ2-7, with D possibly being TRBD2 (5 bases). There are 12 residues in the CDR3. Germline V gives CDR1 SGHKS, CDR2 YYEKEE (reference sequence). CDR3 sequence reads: CDSTLDGGEQYF. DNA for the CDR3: TGTGACAGCACCTTGGATGGCGGGGAGCAGTACTTC.

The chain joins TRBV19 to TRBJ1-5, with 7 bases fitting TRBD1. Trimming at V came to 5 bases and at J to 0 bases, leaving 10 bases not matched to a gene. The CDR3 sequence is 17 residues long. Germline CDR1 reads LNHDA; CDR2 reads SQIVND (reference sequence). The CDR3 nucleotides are TGTGCCAGTAGTCCTACGGGTACAGGGGCTAGCAATCAGCCCCAGCATTTT. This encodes CASSPTGTGASNQPQHF.

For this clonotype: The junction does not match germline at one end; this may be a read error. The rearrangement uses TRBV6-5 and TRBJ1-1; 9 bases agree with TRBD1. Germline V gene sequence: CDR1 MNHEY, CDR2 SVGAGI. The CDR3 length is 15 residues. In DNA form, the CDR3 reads TGTGCCAGTAGGACCGGGACAGGGATAGTCACTGAAGCTTTATTT. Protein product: CASRTGTGIVTEALF.

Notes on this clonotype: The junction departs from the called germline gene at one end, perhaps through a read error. DNA of the CDR3: TGTACCAGCGCTACCTATGAGCAGTACTTC. Translating it yields CTSATYEQYF. This chain uses TRBV6-6 with TRBJ2-1, with D unresolved. Gene TRBJ2-7 matches the end of the DNA better, so the J call may be wrong. Germline V gives CDR1 MNHNY, CDR2 SVGAGI (reference sequence). There are 10 residues in the CDR3.

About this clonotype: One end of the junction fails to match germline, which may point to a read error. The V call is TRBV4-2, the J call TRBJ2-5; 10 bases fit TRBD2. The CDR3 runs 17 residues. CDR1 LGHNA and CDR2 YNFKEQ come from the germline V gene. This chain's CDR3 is CVSSQVVTSGTQETQYF. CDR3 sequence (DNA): TGTGTCAGCAGCCAAGTTGTCACTAGCGGGACTCAAGAGACCCAGTACTTC.

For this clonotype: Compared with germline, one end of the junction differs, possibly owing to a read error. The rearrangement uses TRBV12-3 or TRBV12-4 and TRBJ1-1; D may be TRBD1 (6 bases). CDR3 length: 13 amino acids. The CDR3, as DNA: TGTGCCACCAGTTTTCGGGACACACAGAAGGCTTCCTTT. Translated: CATSFRDTQKASF.